Following are 21 T cell receptor beta chains from one sample sequenced in a study of blood T cell repertoires in COVID-19. Sequencing used immunoSEQ multiplex PCR; TCRdb keeps in-frame clones, though not all of them. Of 150,000 to 200,000 clones listed, more than 85% are singletons. The sequencing sample was made of peripheral blood. The origin of the receptors is a man between 40 and 49 years old with active or convalescent COVID-19.

The chain links TRBV27 to TRBJ1-5; D possibly corresponds to TRBD1 (5 bases). Per germline, CDR1 MNHEY and CDR2 SMNVEV (reference sequence). CDR3 length: 16 amino acids. Trimming shortened V by 6 bases and J by 4 bases, and 19 bases separated the two germline ends. The CDR3 sequence: CASRYSAQGNNQPQHF. The CDR3 region has the DNA TGTGCCAGCAGGTATTCCGCTCAGGGAAATAATCAGCCCCAGCATTTT.

The chain carries TRBV6-5 and TRBJ1-2; TRBD1 matches 9 bases. CDR3 size: 14 residues. V shed 7 bases and J 1 base; nucleotides not matched to a gene: 4. Germline CDR1 and CDR2: MNHEY and SVGAGI. The CDR3 DNA reads as TGTGCCAGCATCAGGACAGGGGTTAACTATGGCTACACCTTC. This translates into CASIRTGVNYGYTF.

The chain joins TRBV30 to TRBJ1-6, with D possibly being TRBD1 (5 bases). V was trimmed by 1 base and J by 7 bases, leaving 11 bases between them. Per germline, CDR1 GTSNPN and CDR2 SVGIG (reference sequence). CDR3 length: 14 amino acids. This CDR3 is CAWSGTIFNSPLHF. CDR3 nucleotides: TGTGCCTGGAGTGGGACAATATTCAATTCACCCCTCCACTTT.

The V call is TRBV10-3, the J call TRBJ1-1; possible D gene TRBD1, 6 bases. Germline loops: CDR1 ENHRY, CDR2 SYGVKD. This CDR3 comprises 11 residues. The V gene lost 4 bases and the J gene lost 8 bases, with 8 bases spanning the gap. The CDR3 DNA is TGTGCCATCAGTGCCACAGGGGAAGCTTTCTTT. It yields the protein CAISATGEAFF.

The CDR3 nucleotides are TGTGCCAGCAGTTTGTTAGGGGTTCTCCGTTCTCACGTCAATAATTCACCCCTCCACTTT. It specifies CASSLLGVLRSHVNNSPLHF. This sequence joins TRBV27 and TRBJ1-6, with a tentative D call TRBD1 (5 bases). Between the trimmed V and J ends, which lost 3 bases and 5 bases, there was a span of 26 bases. The germline gives CDR1 MNHEY, CDR2 SMNVEV (reference sequence). This CDR3 is 20 amino acids long.

The rearrangement uses TRBV3-1 (or the pseudogene TRBV3-2) and TRBJ1-2; no definite D call. V lost 1 base to trimming and J lost 8 bases, with 14 bases between them. CDR3 length: 14 amino acids. Germline loops: CDR1 LGHDT, CDR2 YNNKEL (reference sequence). Written as DNA, the CDR3 is TGTGCCAGCAGCCAAGCTGAGAGGCGGGGAGGCTACACCTTC. The encoded protein is CASSQAERRGGYTF.

The rearrangement uses TRBV11-2 and TRBJ2-3; D is unresolved. Germline V gene lookup returns CDR1 SGHAT and CDR2 FQNNGV. CDR3 length: 16 residues. V lost 1 base, J lost 2 bases, and 13 bases lay in between. CDR3 bases: TGTGCCAGCAGCTTAGGCGACTGGATAAACACAGATACGCAGTATTTT. Amino acids: CASSLGDWINTDTQYF.

The chain links TRBV28 to TRBJ1-1; D gene ambiguous. The CDR3 is 16 residues long. Germline-derived CDR1 and CDR2 are MDHEN and SYDVKM. V was shortened by 2 bases and J by 0 bases, with 13 bases between the two germline ends. The CDR3 loop reads CASSLVPAGMNTEAFF. The CDR3 DNA reads TGTGCCAGCAGTTTAGTCCCGGCAGGTATGAACACTGAAGCTTTCTTT.

The rearrangement joins TRBV6-5 to TRBJ2-1, with 7 nucleotides matching TRBD2. V lost 2 bases, J lost 4 bases, and 5 bases stayed unmatched. The CDR3 consists of 15 residues. Per germline, CDR1 MNHEY and CDR2 SVGAGI. The chain's CDR3 is CASSYPGLRYNEQFF. The CDR3, as DNA: TGTGCCAGCAGTTACCCGGGACTACGATACAATGAGCAGTTCTTC.

About this clone: Other DNA sequences in this sample translate to the same CDR3. The V call is TRBV12-3 or TRBV12-4, the J call TRBJ2-7; the D gene is possibly TRBD1 (5 bases). The CDR3 runs to 13 residues. With 6 bases removed from V and 0 bases from J, the gap between germline ends came to 9 bases. CDR3 nucleotide sequence: TGTGCCAGCAGCCTAGACAGCTCCTACGAGCAGTACTTC. This translates into CASSLDSSYEQYF.

The V gene is TRBV21-1, the J gene TRBJ1-1; the D segment call TRBD1 is taken from the table without a DNA check. TRBV21-1 is noted as a pseudogene. This CDR3 contains 17 residues. The DNA of the CDR3 is TGTGCCAGCAGCGGTCCCGGGACAGGGGGCGGAGGAACTGAAGCTTTCTTT. Residues: CASSGPGTGGGGTEAFF.

This clone was detected only a few times. The chain recombines TRBV29-1 with TRBJ1-1; D may be TRBD1 (6 bases). Between the trimmed V and J ends, which lost 7 bases and 1 base, there was a span of 16 bases. Germline values: CDR1 SQVTM, CDR2 ANQGSEA. The length of the CDR3 is 14 residues. In nucleotides, the CDR3 is TGCAGCGGAGTGGAAACGGGACAGAACACTGAAGCTTTCTTT. It is translated as CSGVETGQNTEAFF.

This clone has only one observation. CDR3 region: CASSLLFYEQYF. The CDR3 bases are TGTGCCAGCAGCTTACTGTTCTACGAGCAGTACTTC. The chain combines TRBV7-2 with TRBJ2-7; D not certain. Trimming removed 2 bases from V and 3 bases from J, with 5 bases in between. The CDR3 covers 12 residues. CDR1 and CDR2 from the germline V gene are SGHTA and FQGNSA.

The CDR3 DNA reads as TGCGCCAGCAGCTTGCGACCGGGACAGGGGGTCGGTAACACCGGGGAGCTGTTTTTT. It is translated as CASSLRPGQGVGNTGELFF. The chain links TRBV5-1 to TRBJ2-2; TRBD1 matches at 11 bases. The CDR3 has 19 amino acids. CDR1 SGHRS and CDR2 YFSETQ come from the germline V gene. V shed 1 base, J shed 2 bases, and the junction held 10 bases outside the gene matches. Complete variable domain (other parts from reference TRBV5-1 and TRBJ2-2): KAGVTQTPRYLIKTRGQQVTLSCSPISGHRSVSWYQQTPGQGLQFLFEYFSETQRNKGNFPGRFSGRQFSNSRSEMNVSTLELGDSALYLCASSLRPGQGVGNTGELFFGEGSRLTVL.

CDR3 region: CATSDPQGAGNQPQHF. CDR3 bases: TGTGCCACCAGTGATCCACAGGGTGCGGGCAATCAGCCCCAGCATTTT. The chain has TRBV24-1 and TRBJ1-5; TRBD1 might be the D (6 bases). CDR3 length equals 16 residues. Germline V gives CDR1 KGHDR, CDR2 SFDVKD. V was clipped by 3 bases and J by 2 bases, with 13 bases between them.

The chain joins TRBV28 to TRBJ1-2; weak D call: TRBD1 (5 bases). CDR1 is MDHEN, CDR2 SYDVKM, per germline. The V end lost 3 bases, the J end lost 7 bases, and 12 bases lay between the germline ends. The CDR3 is 13 amino acids. CDR3 sequence: CASSLGGRVGYTF. Here the CDR3 DNA reads TGTGCCAGCAGTTTGGGGGGAAGGGTTGGCTACACCTTC.

The chain links TRBV7-2 to TRBJ1-1; D is possibly TRBD1 (6 bases). Trimming pared 1 base from V and 4 bases from J, leaving 13 bases between. This CDR3 contains 15 residues. Germline CDR1 and CDR2: SGHTA and FQGNSA. The CDR3 nucleotides are TGTGCCAGCAGCTTAGGGTTAACAGGGAGCACTGAAGCTTTCTTT. Its translation: CASSLGLTGSTEAFF.

V is TRBV24-1 and J is TRBJ2-3; D gene unclear. This CDR3 comprises 14 residues. The germline V gene has CDR1 KGHDR and CDR2 SFDVKD. V gave up 0 bases and J gave up 2 bases, with 5 bases separating them. The CDR3 sequence: CATSDLLLTDTQYF. The CDR3 bases are TGTGCCACCAGTGATTTGCTACTCACAGATACGCAGTATTTT.

The chain employs TRBV7-8 and TRBJ2-7; TRBD1 agrees at 11 bases. This CDR3 region has 13 residues. Losses at the gene ends were 5 bases for V and 7 bases for J; bases not matched to a gene: 4. Germline CDR1 SGHVS, CDR2 FQNEAQ. The CDR3 sequence is CASSQDRGREQYF. CDR3 DNA sequence: TGTGCCAGCAGCCAGGACAGGGGGCGGGAGCAGTACTTC.

CDR3: CSVSGSGSGNTIYF. CDR3 nucleotide sequence: TGCAGCGTTTCAGGGTCGGGCTCTGGAAACACCATATATTTT. J is TRBJ1-3 and V is TRBV29-1; the D gene is possibly TRBD1 (5 bases). V dropped 5 bases and J dropped 0 bases, with 11 bases sitting between them. This CDR3 region has 14 residues. CDR1 is SQVTM and CDR2 is ANQGSEA in the germline V gene.

This chain uses TRBV2 with TRBJ1-4, with D hard to call. Between the trimmed V and J ends, which lost 6 bases and 7 bases, there was a span of 18 bases. Looked up from germline, CDR1 is SNHLY and CDR2 is FYNNEI. The length of the CDR3 is 15 residues. In nucleotides, the CDR3 is TGTGCCAGCAGGTCGTGGTGGGCGAACGGTGAAAAACTGTTTTTT. This codes for CASRSWWANGEKLFF.